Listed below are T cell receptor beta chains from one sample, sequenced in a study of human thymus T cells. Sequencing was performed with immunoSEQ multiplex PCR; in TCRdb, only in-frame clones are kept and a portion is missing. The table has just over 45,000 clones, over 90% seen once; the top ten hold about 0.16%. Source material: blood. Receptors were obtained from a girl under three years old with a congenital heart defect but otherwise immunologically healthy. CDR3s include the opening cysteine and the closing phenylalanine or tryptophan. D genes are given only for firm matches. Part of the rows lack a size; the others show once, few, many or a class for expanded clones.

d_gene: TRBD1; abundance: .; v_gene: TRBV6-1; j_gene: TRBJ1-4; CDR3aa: CASSLRQGANEKLFF; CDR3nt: TGTGCCAGCAGTCTTCGACAGGGGGCTAATGAAAAACTGTTTTTT
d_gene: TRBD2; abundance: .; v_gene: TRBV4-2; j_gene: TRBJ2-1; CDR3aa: CASSQGLAGGSYNEQFF; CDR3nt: TGTGCCAGCAGCCAAGGCCTAGCGGGAGGGAGCTACAATGAGCAGTTCTTC
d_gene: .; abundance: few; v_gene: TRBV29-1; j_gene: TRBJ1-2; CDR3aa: CSVPSGPYGYTF; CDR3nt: TGCAGCGTTCCCTCAGGACCCTATGGCTACACCTTC
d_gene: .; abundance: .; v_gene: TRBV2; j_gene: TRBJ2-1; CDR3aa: CASPLARDNEQFF; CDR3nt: TGTGCCAGCCCGTTAGCGAGAGACAATGAGCAGTTCTTC
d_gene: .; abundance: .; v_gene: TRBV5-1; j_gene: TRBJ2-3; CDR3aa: CASSSHWRTSSTDTQYF; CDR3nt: TGCGCCAGCAGCTCCCACTGGCGGACATCCAGCACAGATACGCAGTATTTT
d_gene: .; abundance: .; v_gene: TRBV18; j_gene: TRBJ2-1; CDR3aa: CASSPPNPEQFF; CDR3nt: TGTGCCAGCTCCCCCCCCAATCCAGAGCAGTTCTTC
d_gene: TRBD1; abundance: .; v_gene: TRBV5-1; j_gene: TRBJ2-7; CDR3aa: CASSRGQGYEQYF; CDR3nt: TGCGCCAGCAGCCGGGGACAGGGATACGAGCAGTACTTC
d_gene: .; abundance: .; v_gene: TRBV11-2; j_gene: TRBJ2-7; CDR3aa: CASSLDRRELSYEQYF; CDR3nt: TGTGCCAGCAGCTTAGATCGGAGGGAGCTATCCTACGAGCAGTACTTC
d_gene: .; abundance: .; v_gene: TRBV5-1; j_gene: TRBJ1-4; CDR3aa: CASSDPGPGAEKLFF; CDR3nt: TGCGCCAGCAGCGATCCGGGACCTGGGGCTGAAAAACTGTTTTTT
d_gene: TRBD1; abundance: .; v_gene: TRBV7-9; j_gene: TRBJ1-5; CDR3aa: CASSLEGGGRSQPQHF; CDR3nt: TGTGCCAGCAGCTTAGAGGGAGGGGGCAGGTCTCAGCCCCAGCATTTT
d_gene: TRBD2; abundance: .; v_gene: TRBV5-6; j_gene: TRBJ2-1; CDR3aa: CASSSPISGDPFF; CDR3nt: TGTGCCAGCAGCTCCCCCATAAGCGGGGATCCGTTCTTC
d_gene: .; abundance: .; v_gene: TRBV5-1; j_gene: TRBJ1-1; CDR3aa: CASSLSYSSNTEAFF; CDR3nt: TGCGCCAGCAGCTTGAGCTACAGCTCGAACACTGAAGCTTTCTTT
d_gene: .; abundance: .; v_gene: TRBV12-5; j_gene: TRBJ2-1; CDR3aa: CASGLVFNEQFF; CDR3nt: TGTGCTAGTGGTTTGGTTTTTAATGAGCAGTTCTTC
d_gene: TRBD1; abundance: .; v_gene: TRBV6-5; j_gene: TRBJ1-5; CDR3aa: CASRPGQGAGQPQHF; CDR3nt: TGTGCCAGCAGGCCGGGACAGGGGGCGGGCCAGCCCCAGCATTTT
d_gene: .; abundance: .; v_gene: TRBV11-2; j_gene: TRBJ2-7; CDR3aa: CASSLGEQGYYEQYF; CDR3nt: TGTGCCAGCAGCTTAGGAGAGCAGGGGTACTACGAGCAGTACTTC